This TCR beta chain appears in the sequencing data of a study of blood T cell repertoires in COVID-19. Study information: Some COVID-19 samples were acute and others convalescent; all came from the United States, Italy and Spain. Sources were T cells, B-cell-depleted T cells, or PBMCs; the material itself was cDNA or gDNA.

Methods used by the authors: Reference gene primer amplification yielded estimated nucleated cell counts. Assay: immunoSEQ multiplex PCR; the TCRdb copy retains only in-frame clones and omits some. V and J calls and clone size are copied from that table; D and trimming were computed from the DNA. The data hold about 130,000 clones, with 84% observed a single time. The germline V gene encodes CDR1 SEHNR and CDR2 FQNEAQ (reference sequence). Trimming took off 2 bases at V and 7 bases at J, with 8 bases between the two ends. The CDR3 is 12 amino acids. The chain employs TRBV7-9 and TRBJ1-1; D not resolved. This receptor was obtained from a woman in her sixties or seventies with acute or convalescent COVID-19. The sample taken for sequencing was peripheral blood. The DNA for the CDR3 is TGTGCCAGCAGCTTATTCGTCAGTGAAGCTTTCTTT. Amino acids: CASSLFVSEAFF. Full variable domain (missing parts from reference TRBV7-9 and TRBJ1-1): DTGVSQNPRHKITKRGQNVTFRCDPISEHNRLYWYRQTLGQGPEFLTYFQNEAQLEKSRLLSDRFSAERPKGSFSTLEIQRTEQGDSAMYLCASSLFVSEAFFGQGTRLTVV.